This TCR beta chain emerged from a study of identical twins (dated by TCRdb to 2016 to 2017). In terms of the full investigation: TCR alpha and beta repertoires from monozygotic twins, unrelated adults of various ages and cord blood were deep-sequenced to test whether fetal clonotypes persist. Replicate twin experiments were performed at different times using different library preparation protocols to rule out contamination. Here is what the overall study found, with its caveats: Because the same donors could not be followed over many years, conclusions were based on cross-sectional statistical analysis. The excess sharing between twins in beta out-of-frame sequences was weaker because fewer shared sequences reduced the signal-to-noise ratio. In monozygotic twins, recombination models systematically underestimated out-of-frame TCR alpha sharing, but the models matched the sharing seen between unrelated individuals. Compared with coincidental sharing between unrelated individuals, out-of-frame TCR alpha sequences shared between twins had an excess of sequences with low generation probability. Abundant cord blood beta clonotypes had fewer insertions, young adult naive repertoires showed a similar but weaker trend, and memory repertoires showed no such trend. Invariant T cells such as MAIT and iNKT could partly confound zero-insertion analyses, although diverse VJ usage argued against such confounding for most clonotypes.

Sequences SQVTM (CDR1) and ANQGSEA (CDR2) are obtained from the germline V gene. Clipping removes 7 bases from V and 2 bases from J, with 5 as the unmatched junction base count. From cysteine to phenylalanine, the CDR3 is 12 amino acids long. The only DNA kept is the CDR3, 36 bases in frame from the first base. Every donor in the study was a healthy Caucasian. Three pairs of female monozygotic twins, all aged about 18 to 29 years, made up the twin cohort. Peripheral blood mononuclear cells were the source from which RNA for the TCR libraries was isolated. This clonotype was observed a handful of times. Its antigen is not yet known. Nothing much larger sits one base from this clone, and base qualities are not available. Libraries were prepared through 5' RACE. The sequencing machine was an Illumina HiSeq 2000. Template switching introduced a universal primer binding site; the final cDNA contained a unique molecular identifier, enabling accurate counting of TCR cDNA molecules. First-strand cDNA for TCR alpha and beta chains was synthesized from specific primers in the conserved constant-segment region. To control for contamination, every cDNA library was double barcoded, receiving both a SMART-Mk sample barcode and Illumina barcodes. TruSeq adapter sequences, together with Illumina sample barcodes, were added in two successive PCR steps. The TCR alpha and beta cDNA libraries were sequenced on the Illumina HiSeq platform using custom primers. From the authors' description of their analysis: MiGEC was used to process raw reads and extract unique molecular identifiers, and MiXCR was used to find CDR3 positions. Recombination models were inferred per individual with the repgenHMM and IGoR tools using an EM algorithm. Shared clonotype analysis was performed with the tcR package in R, normalizing sharing by the product of cloneset sizes. Out-of-frame nonproductive sequences were analyzed to study raw recombination free of thymic and clonal selection effects. Through fastp at Q25 and MiXCR, TCRdb rebuilt clones from the public reads, retaining in-frame beta chains. Rows merge per CDR3 protein into single entries with the most common DNA and genes. The V and J calls come from TCRdb's annotation, not from the publication. The sample table contains 600,000 to 700,000 distinct CDR3 sequences; only one count was recorded for around 21% of them. Over 4% of the sample is in the top ten clones.

This sample also belongs to another study, concerning T cells expressing NK-cell markers. As the second study states: About 8 donors provided sorted CD3+CD56+NKG2C+, CD3+CD56+NKG2C- and CD3+CD56-NKG2C+ T-cell subsets, whose TCR beta-chain repertoires were profiled. Seven of the eight sequenced donors were HCMV-seropositive and one was HCMV-seronegative. In several experiments an anti-gammadeltaTCR antibody was added to restrict sorting to alphabetaTCR-expressing T cells. In a handful of donors, the dominant CD3+CD56+NKG2C+ clonotypes ranked among the top 10 CD8+ clonotypes, making up roughly 1.0-8% of CD8+ T cells. Those dominant clonotypes were again the most abundant among CD3+CD56-NKG2C+ cells in a handful of donors, at 28.3-60.1%. Whether the expanded NKG2C-expressing T cell clones were specific for HCMV antigens remained unclear. Randomly selected healthy volunteers, three men and five women, were used as the eight sequenced donors. A commercial ELISA kit detecting HCMV-specific IgG in serum was used to determine HCMV serostatus. For more than five donors, bulk peripheral blood T-cell repertoires were additionally sequenced from unsorted PBMC. Reads were demultiplexed and grouped by UMI with MIGEC, and clonotypes were assembled and quantified with MiTCR. To exclude erroneous sequences, any TCR cDNA sequence not supported by at least two reads was discarded. Downstream repertoire analysis used the tcR package, and clonotypes were matched across fractions by CDR3 nucleotide sequence plus V segment. VDJmatch was used to annotate antigen specificity against VDJdb, with one amino acid substitution in CDR3 allowed.

This sequence originates from a woman aged 18-30 years in good health. Sequencing input: PBMCs. The rearrangement combines TRBV29-1 with TRBJ2-7; TRBD2 lines up with 7 middle nucleotides. The CDR3 reads as follows: CSAGTITYEQYF. Here is the DNA: TGCAGCGCCGGGACTATAACCTACGAGCAGTACTTC.